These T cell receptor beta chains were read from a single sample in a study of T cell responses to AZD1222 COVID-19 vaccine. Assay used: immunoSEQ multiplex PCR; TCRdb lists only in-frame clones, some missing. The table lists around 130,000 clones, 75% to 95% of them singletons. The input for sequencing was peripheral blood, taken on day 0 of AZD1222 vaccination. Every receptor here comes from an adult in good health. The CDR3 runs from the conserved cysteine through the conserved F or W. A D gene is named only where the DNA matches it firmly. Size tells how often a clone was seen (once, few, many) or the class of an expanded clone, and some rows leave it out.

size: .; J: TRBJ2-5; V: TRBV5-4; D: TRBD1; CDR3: CASSFETGWETQYF; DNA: TGTGCCAGCAGCTTCGAGACAGGGTGGGAGACCCAGTACTTC
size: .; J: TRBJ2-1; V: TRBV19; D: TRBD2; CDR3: CASSESSGRFYEQFF; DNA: TGTGCCAGTAGTGAGTCTAGCGGGAGGTTTTATGAGCAGTTCTTC
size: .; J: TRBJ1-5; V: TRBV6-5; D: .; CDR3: CASSYSGSQPQHF; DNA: TGTGCCAGCAGTTACTCAGGGAGTCAGCCCCAGCATTTT
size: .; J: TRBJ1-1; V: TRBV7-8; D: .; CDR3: CASSMSEVNTEAFF; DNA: TGTGCCAGCAGCATGAGCGAGGTGAACACTGAAGCTTTCTTT
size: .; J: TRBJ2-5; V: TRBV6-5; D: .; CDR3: CASSYVPVKETQYF; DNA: TGTGCCAGCAGTTACGTCCCAGTTAAAGAGACCCAGTACTTC
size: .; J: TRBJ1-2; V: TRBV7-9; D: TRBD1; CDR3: CASSGDRVKGYTF; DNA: TGTGCCAGCAGCGGGGACAGGGTAAAAGGCTACACCTTC
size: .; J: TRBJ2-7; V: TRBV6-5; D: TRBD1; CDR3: CASSYRDRGSEQYF; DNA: TGTGCCAGCAGTTACAGGGACAGGGGATCCGAGCAGTACTTC
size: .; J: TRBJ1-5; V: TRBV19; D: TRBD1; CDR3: CASRDRGSEPQHF; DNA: TGTGCCAGCCGGGACAGGGGGTCGGAGCCCCAGCATTTT
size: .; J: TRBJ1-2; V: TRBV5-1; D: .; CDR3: CASRQGTTSGGYTF; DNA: TGCGCCAGCAGACAGGGTACGACGAGTGGTGGCTACACCTTC
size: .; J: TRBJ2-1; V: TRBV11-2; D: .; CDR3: CASSIRDSSSYNEQFF; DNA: TGTGCCAGCAGCATCCGGGACTCCAGCTCCTACAATGAGCAGTTCTTC
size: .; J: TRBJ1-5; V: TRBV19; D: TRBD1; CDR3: CASSLGGVGSNQPQHF; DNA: TGTGCCAGTAGTCTAGGGGGCGTCGGGAGCAATCAGCCCCAGCATTTT
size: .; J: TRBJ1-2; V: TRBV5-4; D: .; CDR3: CASSLDRAAYGYTF; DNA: TGTGCCAGCAGCTTGGACAGGGCGGCCTATGGCTACACCTTC
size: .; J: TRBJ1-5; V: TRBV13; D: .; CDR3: CASSLGLGSGMNQPQHF; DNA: TGTGCCAGCAGCTTAGGCCTAGGGTCAGGGATGAATCAGCCCCAGCATTTT
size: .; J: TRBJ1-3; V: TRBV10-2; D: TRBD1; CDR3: CASSPTGAGNTIYF; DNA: TGCGCCAGCAGCCCCACAGGGGCTGGAAACACCATATATTTT
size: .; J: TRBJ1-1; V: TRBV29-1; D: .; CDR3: CSAFRTEAFF; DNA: TGCAGCGCCTTTCGGACTGAAGCTTTCTTT
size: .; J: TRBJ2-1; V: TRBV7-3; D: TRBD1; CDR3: CASSLTGTGGFNEQFF; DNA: TGTGCCAGCAGCCTAACCGGGACAGGGGGTTTCAATGAGCAGTTCTTC
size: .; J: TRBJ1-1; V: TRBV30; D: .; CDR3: CAWRRSEDRNTEAFF; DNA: TGTGCCTGGAGGCGAAGTGAGGACAGGAACACTGAAGCTTTCTTT
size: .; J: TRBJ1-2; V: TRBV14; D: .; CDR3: CASSQGGRGYTF; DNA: TGTGCCAGCAGCCAAGGAGGAAGAGGCTACACCTTC
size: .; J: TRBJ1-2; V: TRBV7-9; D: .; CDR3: CASRRDKSYGYTF; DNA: TGTGCCAGCAGACGGGACAAATCCTATGGCTACACCTTC
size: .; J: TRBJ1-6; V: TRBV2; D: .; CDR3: CASSGDDISPLHF; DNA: TGTGCCAGCAGCGGCGACGATATCTCACCCCTCCACTTT
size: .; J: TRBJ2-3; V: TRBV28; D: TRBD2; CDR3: CASRPLAGATDTQYF; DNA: TGTGCCAGCAGACCACTAGCGGGGGCCACAGATACGCAGTATTTT
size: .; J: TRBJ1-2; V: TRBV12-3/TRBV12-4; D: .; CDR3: CASSLGVKGGYTF; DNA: TGTGCCAGCAGTTTAGGGGTTAAAGGTGGCTACACCTTC
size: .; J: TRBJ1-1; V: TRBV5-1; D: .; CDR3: CASSSEILGANTEAFF; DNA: TGCGCCAGCAGCTCCGAAATCCTCGGAGCGAACACTGAAGCTTTCTTT
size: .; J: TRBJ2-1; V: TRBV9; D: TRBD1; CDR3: CASSLWTGGVEQFF; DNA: TGTGCCAGCAGCCTCTGGACAGGGGGGGTTGAGCAGTTCTTC
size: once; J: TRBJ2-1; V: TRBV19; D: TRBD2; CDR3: CASSVTSGRGLGNEQFF; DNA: TGTGCCAGTAGCGTGACTAGCGGGAGGGGTTTGGGCAATGAGCAGTTCTTC
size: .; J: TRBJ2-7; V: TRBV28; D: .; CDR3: CATKDGTFYEQYF; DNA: TGTGCCACGAAGGACGGAACTTTCTACGAGCAGTACTTC
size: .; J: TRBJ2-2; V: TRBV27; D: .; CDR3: CASSLNRDHLNTGELFF; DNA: TGTGCCAGCAGTCTAAACCGAGACCACTTGAACACCGGGGAGCTGTTTTTT
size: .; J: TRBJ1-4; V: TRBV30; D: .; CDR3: CAWSRGPGKLFF; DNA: TGTGCCTGGAGCCGGGGCCCTGGAAAACTGTTTTTT
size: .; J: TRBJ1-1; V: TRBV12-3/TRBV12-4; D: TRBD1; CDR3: CASSLRQGREAFF; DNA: TGTGCCAGCAGTCTCCGACAGGGTCGGGAAGCTTTCTTT
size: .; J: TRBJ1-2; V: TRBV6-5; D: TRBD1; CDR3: CASSYSIAGGHYGYTF; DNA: TGTGCCAGCAGTTACTCGATAGCAGGGGGACACTATGGCTACACCTTC
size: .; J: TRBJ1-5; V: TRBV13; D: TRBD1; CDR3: CASSVGTGAQPQHF; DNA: TGTGCCAGCAGCGTCGGGACAGGGGCCCAGCCCCAGCATTTT
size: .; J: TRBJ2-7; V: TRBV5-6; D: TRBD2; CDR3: CASSPVPSGRAYEQYF; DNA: TGTGCCAGCAGCCCGGTCCCCAGCGGGAGGGCCTACGAGCAGTACTTC
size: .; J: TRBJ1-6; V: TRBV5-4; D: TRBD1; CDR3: CASSFGTGTSLAYNSPLHF; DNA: TGTGCCAGCAGCTTCGGGACAGGGACATCCCTAGCCTATAATTCACCCCTCCACTTT
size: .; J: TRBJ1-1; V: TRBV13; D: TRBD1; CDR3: CASSFTGGAEAFF; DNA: TGTGCCAGCAGCTTTACAGGGGGGGCTGAAGCTTTCTTT
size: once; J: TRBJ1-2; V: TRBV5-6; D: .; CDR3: CASSSAGSYGYTF; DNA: TGTGCCAGCAGCAGTGCGGGAAGCTATGGCTACACCTTC
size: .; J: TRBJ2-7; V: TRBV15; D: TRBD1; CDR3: CATSSDRGRYEQYF; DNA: TGTGCCACCAGCTCAGACAGGGGTCGGTACGAGCAGTACTTC
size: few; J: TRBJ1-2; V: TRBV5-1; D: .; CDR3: CASSLERISRGGYTF; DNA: TGCGCCAGCAGCCTCGAGCGGATCTCCCGGGGCGGCTACACCTTC
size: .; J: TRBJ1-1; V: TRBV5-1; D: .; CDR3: CASSGWGNTEAFF; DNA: TGCGCCAGCAGTGGTTGGGGGAACACTGAAGCTTTCTTT
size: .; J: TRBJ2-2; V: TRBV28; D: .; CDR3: CASSLGGPRAGELFF; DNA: TGTGCCAGCAGTTTAGGGGGCCCGAGGGCCGGGGAGCTGTTTTTT
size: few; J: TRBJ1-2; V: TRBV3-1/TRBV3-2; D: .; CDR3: CASSQGSGQNYGYTF; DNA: TGTGCCAGCAGCCAGGGGTCCGGACAGAACTATGGCTACACCTTC
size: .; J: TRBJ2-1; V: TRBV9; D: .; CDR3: CASSVGQGVSLYNEQFF; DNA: TGTGCCAGCAGCGTAGGGCAGGGAGTATCTCTCTACAATGAGCAGTTCTTC
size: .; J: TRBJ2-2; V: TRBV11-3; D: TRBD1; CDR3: CASSLIATGASTGELFF; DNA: TGTGCCAGCAGCTTAATAGCTACAGGGGCTTCGACCGGGGAGCTGTTTTTT
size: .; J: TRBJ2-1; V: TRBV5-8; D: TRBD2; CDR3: CASSFSGSGFF; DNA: TGTGCCAGCAGCTTTAGCGGGTCCGGTTTCTTC
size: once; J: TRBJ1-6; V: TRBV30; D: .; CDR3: CAWSGQHRSPLHF; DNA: TGTGCCTGGAGTGGGCAGCATAGATCACCCCTCCACTTT